This TCR beta chain came from a study of blood T cell repertoires in COVID-19. In the study overall: Sites in the United States, Italy and Spain provided acute and convalescent COVID-19 samples. T cells, B-cell-depleted T cells, or PBMCs provided the cDNA or gDNA that served as material.

Unmatched junction bases numbered 20, after V lost 4 bases and J lost 0 bases. The CDR3 runs 21 residues. Germline V gene data show CDR1 as MGHRA and CDR2 as YSYEKL. In the study's own analysis: Amplification with reference gene primers provided the estimates of nucleated cell counts. Repertoires were generated with immunoSEQ multiplex PCR, while TCRdb's copy carries only in-frame clones and drops some. The DNA was the basis for D and trimming; V, J and clone size are from that table. The data contain around 97,000 clones, around 87% of them singletons. This TCR came from a human donor in a cohort sampled during active COVID-19. Sequencing was carried out using peripheral blood. The chain recombines TRBV4-1 with TRBJ1-3; TRBD1 matches 8 bases. The CDR3 sequence: CASSRTQDPGQAIRSGNTIYF. The CDR3 nucleotides are TGCGCCAGCAGCCGGACCCAGGATCCGGGACAGGCTATCCGCTCTGGAAACACCATATATTTT.